These 15 T cell receptor beta chains came from one sample sequenced in a study of T-cell memory formation after mild COVID-19. One entry per CDR3 protein results from TCRdb running MiXCR on the 5' RACE reads. The sample comprises 300,000 to 400,000 distinct CDR3 sequences, approximately 14% of which are singletons, and approximately 21% rests with the top ten. Sequencing used PBMCs or a T cell subset sorted from them (not recorded which). The receptors were gathered from a man between 18 and 29 years old who had mild COVID-19 (a few samples of this study predate the infection). Cell type and time point are not known.

The chain is built from TRBV6-5 and TRBJ2-1; 13 bases align to TRBD2. Trimming removed 2 bases from V and 15 bases from J; junction bases left unmatched: 4. Germline-derived CDR1 and CDR2 are MNHEY and SVGAGI. This CDR3 is built from 13 residues. Here the CDR3 reads CASSYGLAGVWFF. DNA for the CDR3: TGTGCCAGCAGTTACGGACTAGCGGGGGTTTGGTTCTTC.

This clonotype was observed a handful of times. This rearrangement joins TRBV19 to TRBJ2-2; D is undetermined. The CDR3 is 13 amino acids. Germline CDR1 LNHDA, CDR2 SQIVND (reference sequence). Trimming shortened V by 3 bases and J by 1 base, and 3 bases separated the two germline ends. CDR3 residues: CASSMGNTGELFF. For the CDR3, the DNA is TGTGCCAGTAGTATGGGGAACACCGGGGAGCTGTTTTTT.

For this clonotype: At one end, the junction sequence differs from germline, possibly due to a read error. The chain uses TRBV5-5 and TRBJ2-1; 9 nucleotides align to TRBD2. The CDR3 totals 15 residues. Germline CDR1 SGHKS, CDR2 YYEKEE (reference sequence). The CDR3 DNA reads as TGTGCCAACAGCCGGCCCGGCGGGGGGGCGAATGAGCAGTTCTTC. Amino acid sequence: CANSRPGGGANEQFF.

The chain combines TRBV15 with TRBJ2-3; 8 bases line up with TRBD2. CDR3 length: 17 amino acids. CDR1 LNHNV and CDR2 YYDKDF come from the germline V gene (reference sequence). The junction had 11 bases not matched to a gene; V was cut back by 4 bases and J by 2 bases. The CDR3 spells CATSKRWVSGDTDTQYF. In DNA, the CDR3 is TGTGCCACCAGCAAACGGTGGGTTAGCGGGGACACAGATACGCAGTATTTT.

V gene TRBV14 combines with J gene TRBJ1-2; the D is unclear. CDR3 length: 17 amino acids. The V and J ends lost 4 bases and 0 bases respectively, with 18 bases between them. Germline CDR1 is SGHDN and CDR2 is FVKESK. The CDR3 coding sequence is TGTGCCAGCAGCCCTAAGTTGGGTGGCGACCCTAACTATGGCTACACCTTC. Amino acid sequence: CASSPKLGGDPNYGYTF.

The J gene is TRBJ2-1, the V gene TRBV21-1; TRBD2 is the table's D call, not checked against the DNA. TRBV21-1 represents a pseudogene. There are 18 residues in the CDR3. CDR3 in amino acids: CASSKGDLRGGTYNEQFF. In DNA, the CDR3 is TGTGCCAGCAGCAAAGGAGATCTCCGCGGGGGGACCTACAATGAGCAGTTCTTC.

The chain couples TRBV2 to TRBJ1-2; TRBD1 aligns across 8 bases. V lost 6 bases, J lost 4 bases, and 7 bases stayed unmatched. CDR3 length: 14 amino acids. Looked up from germline, CDR1 is SNHLY and CDR2 is FYNNEI. This chain's CDR3 is CASRSGGRLYGYTF. The CDR3, as DNA: TGTGCCAGCAGATCAGGGGGCCGACTCTATGGCTACACCTTC.

The chain carries TRBV6-2 or TRBV6-3 and TRBJ2-1; maybe TRBD2 (6 bases). The germline gives CDR1 MNHEY, CDR2 SVGEGT. The ends were cut back, 7 bases at V and 3 bases at J, with 10 bases in the middle. The CDR3 is 13 residues long. CDR3 coding DNA: TGTGCCAGCAAAGTAGCGGACTACAATGAGCAGTTCTTC. Translating gives CASKVADYNEQFF.

The sample holds a few counts of this clonotype. The chain employs TRBV24-1 and TRBJ1-1, with D unresolved. V was pared by 3 bases and J by 7 bases, with 14 bases between. The length of the CDR3 is 14 residues. The germline CDR1 and CDR2 sequences are KGHDR and SFDVKD. Here the CDR3 reads CATSDPRSEGEAFF. CDR3 sequence (DNA): TGTGCCACCAGTGATCCAAGGAGTGAAGGTGAAGCTTTCTTT.

This sequence joins TRBV7-3 and TRBJ2-7; D possibly corresponds to TRBD2 (5 bases). Trimming pared 3 bases from V and 3 bases from J, leaving 15 bases between. This CDR3 spans 15 amino acids. CDR1 and CDR2 (germline): SGHTA, FQGTGA. The CDR3 nucleotides are TGTGCCAGCAGCTTCGGACCCCCTAGCAACTACGAGCAGTACTTC. This translates into CASSFGPPSNYEQYF. Looking up the rest from reference TRBV7-3 and TRBJ2-7 gives the full variable domain: GAGVSQTPSNKVTEKGKYVELRCDPISGHTALYWYRQSLGQGPEFLIYFQGTGAADDSGLPNDRFFAVRPEGSVSTLKIQRTERGDSAVYLCASSFGPPSNYEQYFGPGTRLTVT.

This clonotype has only a few counts. The chain uses TRBV14 and TRBJ1-6; D gene uncertain. V gave up 4 bases and J gave up 3 bases, with 13 bases separating them. Per germline, CDR1 SGHDN and CDR2 FVKESK. The CDR3 is 16 residues long. CDR3 residues: CASSREGRYYNSPLHF. In DNA, the CDR3 is TGTGCCAGCAGCCGAGAGGGCAGATACTATAATTCACCCCTCCACTTT.

The chain employs TRBV9 and TRBJ1-2; maybe TRBD1 (5 bases). The germline V gene encodes CDR1 SGDLS and CDR2 YYNGEE. This CDR3 comprises 15 residues. The germline V and J ends were trimmed by 3 bases and 3 bases, with 15 bases remaining between them. The chain's CDR3 is CASSAQGFGDYGYTF. For the CDR3, the DNA is TGTGCCAGCAGCGCCCAGGGCTTCGGGGACTATGGCTACACCTTC.

The rearrangement links TRBV7-6 to TRBJ2-1; D might be TRBD2 (6 bases). Germline CDR1 and CDR2: SGHVS and FNYEAQ. V was trimmed by 2 bases and J by 2 bases, leaving 7 bases between them. This CDR3 has 14 residues. The CDR3 protein is CASSLSGPYNEQFF. CDR3 coding DNA: TGTGCCAGCAGCTTAAGCGGGCCCTACAATGAGCAGTTCTTC.

This clonotype was counted only a few times. This rearrangement joins TRBV4-3 to TRBJ2-1, with 7 bases lining up with TRBD2. Unmatched junction bases numbered 3, after V lost 0 bases and J lost 10 bases. This CDR3 region has 13 residues. Germline V CDR1 and CDR2: LGHNA, YSLEER. In nucleotides, the CDR3 is TGCGCCAGCAGCCAAGAAACCGGGGGGGAGCAGTTCTTC. As protein: CASSQETGGEQFF.

This clonotype was counted only a few times. The V call is TRBV6-5, the J call TRBJ2-2; 8 bases fit TRBD1. Looked up from germline, CDR1 is MNHEY and CDR2 is SVGAGI. Trimming removed 2 bases from V and 1 base from J; junction bases left unmatched: 3. The CDR3 is made up of 16 amino acids. This chain's CDR3 is CASSYLGTGNTGELFF. The CDR3 region has the DNA TGTGCCAGCAGTTACCTCGGGACAGGGAACACCGGGGAGCTGTTTTTT.